This entry concerns a single T cell receptor (beta chain). Its antigen is unidentified. TCRdb analysed the RT-PCR reads with MiXCR anew, one entry per CDR3 protein. The table has about 650,000 distinct CDR3 sequences, around 14% seen once. This sample is drawn from a study of response to subunit inactivated influenza vaccine. Study-wide results and caveats: Authors suggested each seasonal influenza vaccination recruits few new T cells.

This receptor was identified in a man aged 50-60 years who received an inactivated influenza vaccine. The source material was PBMCs from blood, sampled 11 to 12 days after vaccination.

This chain's CDR3 is CASSLVGQGDQETQYF. The CDR3 DNA reads as TGTGCCAGCAGCTTAGTTGGGCAGGGGGACCAAGAGACCCAGTACTTC. This chain joins TRBV7-9 and TRBJ2-5, with 7 bases lining up with TRBD1. There are 16 residues in the CDR3. The germline V gene encodes CDR1 SEHNR and CDR2 FQNEAQ (reference sequence). V was pared by 1 base and J by 0 bases, with 5 bases of the junction left unmatched. Complete variable domain (other parts from reference TRBV7-9 and TRBJ2-5): DTGVSQNPRHKITKRGQNVTFRCDPISEHNRLYWYRQTLGQGPEFLTYFQNEAQLEKSRLLSDRFSAERPKGSFSTLEIQRTEQGDSAMYLCASSLVGQGDQETQYFGPGTRLLVL.